This T cell receptor beta chain was sequenced during a study of shared T cell receptors in the human thymus. Repertoires were generated with immunoSEQ multiplex PCR, while TCRdb's copy carries only in-frame clones and drops some. The repertoire holds hundreds of thousands of clones, with over 75% as singletons. This CDR3 is 12 amino acids long. The germline V gene encodes CDR1 MNHEY and CDR2 SVGAGI. Trimming left V 5 bases short and J 8 bases short, with 12 bases between. These data were also reused for a study on human thymus T cells. That work states: Healthy Finnish infants undergoing corrective surgery for congenital heart defects provided the donor material. Corrective heart surgery yielded the resections from which the thymus tissue came. There appeared to be biased usage of V and J genes in thymic and blood repertoires. Related studies noted strongly shared thymic repertoires across unrelated people.

The sample taken for sequencing was thymocytes. The V and J genes are TRBV6-5 and TRBJ1-1, with a possible D match to TRBD1 (6 bases). The clonotype originates from a girl less than two years old with a congenital heart defect. CDR3 DNA sequence: TGTGCCAGCAGTGCAACAGGGCGCGAAGCTTTCTTT. This gives the protein CASSATGREAFF.